A single TCR beta chain is shown here with its context. The record originates from a study of blood T cell repertoires in COVID-19. The CDR3 length is 15 residues. Between the trimmed V and J ends, which lost 6 bases and 5 bases, there was a span of 19 bases. Germline V gene data show CDR1 as MRHNA and CDR2 as SNTAGT. TCRdb's table, derived via immunoSEQ multiplex PCR, lists solely in-frame clones and lacks some. The sample has under 50,000 clones, roughly 87% seen once. This sequence was found in a man in his sixties with COVID-19, enrolled during active disease. The sequencing input was peripheral blood. The chain carries TRBV6-4 and TRBJ2-5, with a tentative D call TRBD1 (5 bases). The CDR3 bases are TGTGCCAGCAGGGATCGGACAATCCGGGCTGAGACCCAGTACTTC. This codes for CASRDRTIRAETQYF.